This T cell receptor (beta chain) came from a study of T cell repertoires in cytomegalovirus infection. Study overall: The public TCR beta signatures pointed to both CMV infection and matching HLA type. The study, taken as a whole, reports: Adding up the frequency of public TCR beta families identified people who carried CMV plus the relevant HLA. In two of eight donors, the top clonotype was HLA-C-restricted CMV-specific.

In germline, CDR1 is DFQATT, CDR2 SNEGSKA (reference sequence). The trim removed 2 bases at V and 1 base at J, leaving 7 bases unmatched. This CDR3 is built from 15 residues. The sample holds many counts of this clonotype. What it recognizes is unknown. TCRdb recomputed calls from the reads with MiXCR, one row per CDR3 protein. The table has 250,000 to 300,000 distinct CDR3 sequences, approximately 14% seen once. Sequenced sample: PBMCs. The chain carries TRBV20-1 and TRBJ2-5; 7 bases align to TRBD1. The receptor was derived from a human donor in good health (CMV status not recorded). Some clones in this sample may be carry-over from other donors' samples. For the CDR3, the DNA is TGCAGTGCTAGAACACCCGGGACAGCCCAAGAGACCCAGTACTTC. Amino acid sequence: CSARTPGTAQETQYF.